Presented here are 6 T cell receptor beta chains from one specimen sequenced in a study of cytomegalovirus exposure and HLA in healthy donors. Use of 60 Vbeta and 13 Jbeta primers characterized the PCR. The method was immunoSEQ multiplex PCR; TCRdb's version includes in-frame clones alone and lacks a portion of them. This sample carries 140,000 to 150,000 clones, roughly 80% of them seen once, and the ten largest clones take 6.5% to 8.5%. Specimen: PBMCs. The receptors were gathered from a woman in her 40s in good health and CMV-seropositive.

CDR3 loop: CASSRSGGDYNEQFF. Written as DNA, the CDR3 is TGCGCCAGCAGTCGTAGCGGGGGGGACTACAATGAGCAGTTCTTC. The chain employs TRBV5-1 and TRBJ2-1; 11 nucleotides match TRBD2. V gave up 5 bases and J gave up 3 bases; unmatched junction bases: 4. The germline gives CDR1 SGHRS, CDR2 YFSETQ. This CDR3 spans 15 amino acids.

The V and J genes are TRBV9 and TRBJ2-3; TRBD1 matches at 8 bases. This CDR3 contains 17 residues. Germline V gene data show CDR1 as SGDLS and CDR2 as YYNGEE. J gave up 2 bases and V 4 bases, and 12 bases lay outside the gene matches. CDR3 nucleotide sequence: TGTGCCAGCAGCTCCTACAGGGACAGGATGATCACAGATACGCAGTATTTT. Amino acid sequence: CASSSYRDRMITDTQYF. Full variable domain (rest looked up from reference TRBV9 and TRBJ2-3): DSGVTQTPKHLITATGQRVTLRCSPRSGDLSVYWYQQSLDQGLQFLIQYYNGEERAKGNILERFSAQQFPDLHSELNLSSLELGDSALYFCASSSYRDRMITDTQYFGPGTRLTVL.

Notes on this clone: Here the CDR3 omits its conserved ending phenylalanine or tryptophan, so a read error is the likely source. This chain uses TRBV27 with TRBJ1-2; TRBD1 matches at 8 bases. From germline, CDR1 is MNHEY and CDR2 SMNVEV (reference sequence). V gave up 7 bases and J gave up 5 bases; unmatched junction bases: 9. CDR3 size: 14 residues. Here the CDR3 DNA reads TGTGCCAGCACCTCTACGACAGGGGCGTATGGCTACACCCTC. Amino acids: CASTSTTGAYGYTL.

In the case of this clone: An end of the junction does not agree with germline; a read error may underlie this. V is TRBV7-9 and J is TRBJ1-4; D is possibly TRBD1 (6 bases). The CDR3 has 15 residues. From germline, CDR1 is SEHNR and CDR2 FQNEAQ (reference sequence). The CDR3 loop reads CSSSPTTGSNEKLFF. The CDR3 coding sequence is TGTTCCAGCAGCCCAACGACAGGATCTAATGAAAAACTGTTTTTT.

The chain couples TRBV10-3 to TRBJ1-2; 7 nucleotides align to TRBD1. CDR3 length: 16 residues. In germline, CDR1 is ENHRY, CDR2 SYGVKD. The V and J ends lost 6 bases and 4 bases, in that order; junction bases with no gene match: 14. CDR3 in amino acids: CAIRAGTAQDFYGYTF. The CDR3 DNA reads TGTGCCATCAGAGCTGGGACAGCTCAAGATTTCTATGGCTACACCTTC.

The rearrangement joins TRBV29-1 to TRBJ2-7; TRBD2 aligns across 7 bases. Unmatched junction bases numbered 8, after V lost 6 bases and J lost 0 bases. Germline V CDR1 and CDR2: SQVTM, ANQGSEA. The CDR3 is 14 residues long. In DNA, the CDR3 is TGCAGCGTCATTAGCGGGTTGCACTCCTACGAGCAGTACTTC. It translates to CSVISGLHSYEQYF.